This entry describes one TCR beta chain. Its target is not known. MiXCR, run by TCRdb on the RT-PCR reads, gives a single entry per CDR3 protein. The table lists about 800,000 distinct CDR3 sequences, 21% of them singletons. With 2 bases removed from V and 7 bases from J, the gap between germline ends came to 15 bases. The CDR3 is made up of 16 amino acids. These data come from a study of response to subunit inactivated influenza vaccine. Study-level findings and limits: Authors suggested each seasonal influenza vaccination recruits few new T cells.

This sequence originates from a man over 45 who received an inactivated influenza vaccine. This material consisted of PBMCs from blood, taken 4 to 6 days after vaccination. The chain carries TRBV12-3 or TRBV12-4 and TRBJ1-6; tentatively, D is TRBD1 (6 bases). CDR3 DNA: TGTGCCAGCAGTTTATCGGGGAACAGGGCAAATTCACCCCTCCACTTT. It is translated as CASSLSGNRANSPLHF.